What follows are 32 T cell receptor beta chains derived from one specimen sequenced in a study of cytomegalovirus exposure and HLA in healthy donors. The PCR contained 60 Vbeta and 13 Jbeta primers. Clones were sequenced by immunoSEQ multiplex PCR, and TCRdb holds only the in-frame ones, with some missing. This table holds approximately 120,000 clones. Sequencing input: PBMCs. These receptor sequences come from a man between 18 and 35 years old in good health and CMV-seronegative.

V is TRBV19 and J is TRBJ2-5; 7 bases match TRBD1. The CDR3 spans 14 residues. J lost 2 bases, V lost 4 bases, and 4 bases had no gene match. CDR1 and CDR2 from the germline V gene are LNHDA and SQIVND (reference sequence). The CDR3 DNA reads as TGTGCCAGTAGTACGGGACAGCCACAAGAGACCCAGTACTTC. It encodes CASSTGQPQETQYF.

This chain uses TRBV5-1 with TRBJ2-7, with 10 bases fitting TRBD1. J lost 3 bases, V lost 4 bases, and 10 bases had no gene match. The germline gives CDR1 SGHRS, CDR2 YFSETQ. This CDR3 spans 16 amino acids. This chain's CDR3 is CASSDDWDRGNYEQYF. The CDR3 nucleotides read TGCGCCAGCAGCGATGATTGGGACAGGGGAAACTACGAGCAGTACTTC.

The V and J genes are TRBV11-2 and TRBJ2-1; D not resolved. The length of the CDR3 is 13 residues. Trimming took 5 bases from V and 9 from J, leaving 14 bases between them. Per germline, CDR1 SGHAT and CDR2 FQNNGV. CDR3 in amino acids: CASSPRSLGEQFF. In DNA, the CDR3 is TGTGCCAGCAGCCCACGTAGCTTAGGTGAGCAGTTCTTC.

The chain uses TRBV30 and TRBJ2-2; D perhaps matches TRBD1 (6 bases). CDR3 length: 14 residues. V was trimmed by 2 bases and J by 5 bases, leaving 12 bases between them. Germline lookup yields CDR1 GTSNPN and CDR2 SVGIG (reference sequence). The DNA for the CDR3 is TGTGCCTGGAGTTCCCTAACAGGGACCGGGGAGCTGTTTTTT. This codes for CAWSSLTGTGELFF.

The chain uses TRBV5-1 and TRBJ2-2; the D gene is possibly TRBD2 (5 bases). V dropped 3 bases and J dropped 0 bases, with 9 bases sitting between them. Germline V lookup: CDR1 SGHRS, CDR2 YFSETQ. This CDR3 is built from 15 residues. The CDR3 DNA reads as TGCGCCAGCAGCTGGGAGCCGCCGAACACCGGGGAGCTGTTTTTT. It is translated as CASSWEPPNTGELFF.

The rearrangement links TRBV4-1 to TRBJ1-4; D may be TRBD1 (6 bases). Looked up from germline, CDR1 is MGHRA and CDR2 is YSYEKL. The V end was cut by 5 bases, the J end by 4 bases, with 14 bases between. The length of the CDR3 is 15 residues. The CDR3 nucleotides read TGCGCCAGCAGCAGGGGGGGGAACGGTAATGAAAAACTGTTTTTT. This encodes CASSRGGNGNEKLFF.

This chain uses TRBV5-1 with TRBJ2-2; 13 bases align to TRBD2. The CDR3 extends over 15 amino acids. The V gene's germline CDR1 is SGHRS and CDR2 YFSETQ. V shed 7 bases and J 7 bases; nucleotides not matched to a gene: 7. The CDR3: CASQGLAGVDGELFF. In nucleotides, the CDR3 is TGCGCCAGCCAAGGACTAGCGGGGGTCGACGGGGAGCTGTTTTTT.

The chain joins TRBV11-2 to TRBJ1-2; maybe TRBD1 (5 bases). V was trimmed by 3 bases and J by 2 bases, leaving 10 bases between them. CDR3 size: 14 residues. Germline loops: CDR1 SGHAT, CDR2 FQNNGV. The CDR3 here is CASSFAGINYGYTF. The CDR3 DNA is TGTGCCAGCAGCTTTGCAGGGATAAACTATGGCTACACCTTC.

J is TRBJ1-2 and V is TRBV6-1; 9 bases are a match to TRBD1. Germline V lookup: CDR1 MNHNS, CDR2 SASEGT. Trimming took 5 bases from V and 4 from J; bases not matched to a gene: 8. This CDR3 contains 15 residues. This chain's CDR3 is CASSKQGAQAYGYTF. The CDR3 region has the DNA TGTGCCAGCAGTAAACAGGGGGCGCAGGCCTATGGCTACACCTTC.

The chain links TRBV7-9 to TRBJ1-1; D not certain. The CDR3 runs to 17 residues. Looked up from germline, CDR1 is SEHNR and CDR2 is FQNEAQ (reference sequence). Trimming removed 5 bases from V and 3 bases from J, with 22 bases in between. The CDR3 region is CASSLESGFDLDTEAFF. For the CDR3, the DNA is TGTGCCAGCAGCCTAGAATCCGGGTTCGACCTTGACACTGAAGCTTTCTTT.

The chain is built from TRBV7-2 and TRBJ2-5, with TRBD2 identical over 7 bases. The V and J ends lost 2 bases and 0 bases, in that order; junction bases with no gene match: 9. The CDR3 sequence is 17 residues long. Germline V gives CDR1 SGHTA, CDR2 FQGNSA. The CDR3 sequence: CASSLSRLADDQETQYF. The CDR3 nucleotides read TGTGCCAGCAGCTTAAGTCGGCTAGCGGACGACCAAGAGACCCAGTACTTC.

The V call is TRBV5-1, the J call TRBJ2-7; no reliable D call. The germline CDR1 and CDR2 sequences are SGHRS and YFSETQ. The CDR3 loop spans 13 amino acids. V was pared by 5 bases and J by 2 bases, with 11 bases between. The CDR3 here is CASRSQIAYEQYF. The CDR3 DNA reads as TGCGCCAGCAGGTCACAGATAGCCTACGAGCAGTACTTC.

The rearrangement joins TRBV7-2 to TRBJ1-2; 7 bases match TRBD1. J was trimmed by 4 bases and V by 5 bases; bases with no gene match: 13. CDR3 size: 16 residues. Germline loops: CDR1 SGHTA, CDR2 FQGNSA. The chain's CDR3 is CASSQRGGGAGYGYTF. CDR3 DNA sequence: TGTGCCAGCAGCCAAAGAGGAGGGGGCGCTGGCTATGGCTACACCTTC.

This chain uses TRBV27 with TRBJ1-5; perhaps TRBD1 as D (6 bases). Germline V gene data show CDR1 as MNHEY and CDR2 as SMNVEV (reference sequence). V gave up 5 bases and J gave up 0 bases, with 14 bases separating them. The CDR3 sequence is 16 residues long. CDR3 protein: CASSPRGARSNQPQHF. In nucleotides, the CDR3 is TGTGCCAGCAGTCCTCGGGGGGCGCGTAGCAATCAGCCCCAGCATTTT.

V and J are TRBV29-1 and TRBJ2-2; 9 nucleotides align to TRBD2. V dropped 6 bases and J dropped 4; count of bases not matched to a gene: 6. This CDR3 has 14 amino acids. The germline gives CDR1 SQVTM, CDR2 ANQGSEA. For the CDR3, the DNA is TGCAGCGTAGAGCGGGAGGCGGGCACCGGGGAGCTGTTTTTT. The encoded protein is CSVEREAGTGELFF.

The chain is built from TRBV10-3 and TRBJ2-7; D call uncertain. The CDR3 extends over 12 amino acids. The germline V and J ends were trimmed by 3 bases and 5 bases, with 8 bases remaining between them. Germline lookup yields CDR1 ENHRY and CDR2 SYGVKD. The CDR3 DNA is TGTGCCATCAGTGACGGTTCGAACGAGCAGTACTTC. Its translation: CAISDGSNEQYF.

The rearrangement uses TRBV7-2 and TRBJ2-5; TRBD1 agrees at 9 bases. V lost 0 bases and J lost 5; bases outside the gene matches: 7. Germline values: CDR1 SGHTA, CDR2 FQGNSA. The CDR3 loop spans 16 amino acids. CDR3 coding DNA: TGTGCCAGCAGCTTAGCGATCGACAGGGGGGCGGAGACCCAGTACTTC. Translated: CASSLAIDRGAETQYF.

The chain joins TRBV9 to TRBJ2-5; tentative D call: TRBD2 (5 bases). Germline assignment: CDR1 SGDLS and CDR2 YYNGEE. The CDR3 consists of 15 residues. Trimming took 0 bases from V and 5 from J, leaving 14 bases between them. CDR3 loop: CASSVEGSGLETQYF. The CDR3 region has the DNA TGTGCCAGCAGCGTAGAAGGAAGCGGTTTGGAGACCCAGTACTTC. Using reference TRBV9 and TRBJ2-5 for the parts outside the CDR3, the full variable domain is DSGVTQTPKHLITATGQRVTLRCSPRSGDLSVYWYQQSLDQGLQFLIQYYNGEERAKGNILERFSAQQFPDLHSELNLSSLELGDSALYFCASSVEGSGLETQYFGPGTRLLVL.

The CDR3 sequence: CASSYFRAEVRGYTF. The CDR3 bases are TGTGCCAGCAGTTACTTCCGCGCGGAGGTTCGGGGCTACACCTTC. This chain uses TRBV6-5 with TRBJ1-2; D is undetermined. The V gene lost 1 base and the J gene lost 8 bases, with 17 bases spanning the gap. Germline loops: CDR1 MNHEY, CDR2 SVGAGI. The CDR3 is 15 amino acids.

In DNA form, the CDR3 reads TGTGCCAGCAGCTTTCTCTCCGTAGGGGGTCTCCCTGGGGCCAACGTCCTGACTTTC. As protein: CASSFLSVGGLPGANVLTF. The rearrangement joins TRBV7-6 to TRBJ2-6; D is possibly TRBD1 (6 bases). The CDR3 consists of 19 residues. Per the germline V gene, CDR1 is SGHVS and CDR2 is FNYEAQ. V was shortened by 3 bases and J by 2 bases, with 20 bases between the two germline ends. Full variable domain (rest looked up from reference TRBV7-6 and TRBJ2-6): GAGVSQSPRYKVTKRGQDVALRCDPISGHVSLYWYRQALGQGPEFLTYFNYEAQQDKSGLPNDRFSAERPEGSISTLTIQRTEQRDSAMYRCASSFLSVGGLPGANVLTFGAGSRLTVL.

The rearrangement joins TRBV7-2 to TRBJ2-1; D perhaps matches TRBD2 (5 bases). Trimming left V 2 bases short and J 11 bases short, with 7 bases between. CDR1 is SGHTA, CDR2 FQGNSA, per germline. The CDR3 has 11 residues. CDR3 amino acids: CASSLQRQQFF. The CDR3 DNA is TGTGCCAGCAGCTTACAGCGGCAGCAGTTCTTC.

V usage is TRBV2 and J usage is TRBJ1-4; D is unclear. Looked up from germline, CDR1 is SNHLY and CDR2 is FYNNEI. The CDR3 length is 14 residues. With 8 bases removed from V and 0 bases from J, the gap between germline ends came to 10 bases. CDR3 sequence reads: CASVREATNEKLFF. CDR3 DNA sequence: TGTGCCAGCGTACGGGAAGCAACTAATGAAAAACTGTTTTTT.

The V and J genes are TRBV6-1 and TRBJ2-5, with 8 bases identical to TRBD2. The V segment lost 0 bases and the J segment 2 bases; nucleotides outside the gene matches: 5. The length of the CDR3 is 16 residues. From germline, CDR1 is MNHNS and CDR2 SASEGT. CDR3 amino acids: CASSEATSGIQETQYF. CDR3 bases: TGTGCCAGCAGTGAAGCAACTAGCGGTATACAAGAGACCCAGTACTTC.

The chain has TRBV7-2 and TRBJ2-3; 9 bases map to TRBD2. Germline CDR1 is SGHTA and CDR2 is FQGNSA. The CDR3 length is 16 residues. The V and J ends lost 3 bases and 1 base, in that order; junction bases with no gene match: 5. CDR3 nucleotide sequence: TGTGCCAGCAGCTTTCTAGCGGGATCACGCACAGATACGCAGTATTTT. This sequence encodes CASSFLAGSRTDTQYF.

The chain links TRBV19 to TRBJ1-2, with a possible D match to TRBD1 (6 bases). The V gene's germline CDR1 is LNHDA and CDR2 SQIVND (reference sequence). The CDR3 sequence is 15 residues long. V was trimmed by 3 bases and J by 1 base, leaving 12 bases between them. CDR3 in DNA: TGTGCCAGTAGTATTACAGGGCTGGATAACTATGGCTACACCTTC. It encodes CASSITGLDNYGYTF.

The V and J genes are TRBV5-6 and TRBJ2-2; perhaps TRBD2 as D (5 bases). With 0 bases removed from V and 8 bases from J, the gap between germline ends came to 14 bases. This CDR3 has 15 residues. The germline gives CDR1 SGHDT, CDR2 YYEEEE. CDR3 amino acids: CASSLVSAGVGELFF. CDR3 sequence (DNA): TGTGCCAGCAGCTTGGTGTCAGCCGGGGTGGGGGAGCTGTTTTTT.

This chain joins TRBV12-5 and TRBJ1-5; D might be TRBD1 (5 bases). V dropped 0 bases and J dropped 6 bases, with 15 bases sitting between them. The CDR3 length is 16 residues. CDR1 LGHNT and CDR2 FRNRAP come from the germline V gene. The CDR3 bases are TGTGCTAGTGGTTTGGTAACGGGGGTTGGGTCTCAGCCCCAGCATTTT. Translated: CASGLVTGVGSQPQHF.

The gene calls are TRBV5-1 and TRBJ1-2; D gene uncertain. CDR3 size: 13 residues. V lost 1 base and J lost 5, with 9 bases in between. Germline V gene data show CDR1 as SGHRS and CDR2 as YFSETQ. Written as DNA, the CDR3 is TGCGCCAGCAGCTTGATGGCCCAGTATGGCTACACCTTC. Its protein is CASSLMAQYGYTF.

This chain links TRBV27 with TRBJ2-2; D gene uncertain. The CDR3 runs 15 residues. V lost 5 bases to trimming and J lost 2 bases, with 12 bases between them. CDR1 is MNHEY and CDR2 is SMNVEV in the germline V gene (reference sequence). The CDR3: CASSLGPENTGELFF. The DNA for the CDR3 is TGTGCCAGCAGTCTGGGCCCGGAAAACACCGGGGAGCTGTTTTTT.

The CDR3 spells CASTPTGIGTDTQYF. The CDR3 DNA reads as TGTGCCAGCACCCCGACAGGGATCGGTACAGATACGCAGTATTTT. The chain is built from TRBV2 and TRBJ2-3; 7 bases align to TRBD1. V was clipped by 7 bases and J by 3 bases; unmatched bases: 10. Germline lookup yields CDR1 SNHLY and CDR2 FYNNEI. There are 15 residues in the CDR3.

V is TRBV30 and J is TRBJ2-3; TRBD1 is a possible D gene (7 bases). Germline CDR1 GTSNPN, CDR2 SVGIG (reference sequence). The CDR3 covers 15 residues. Trimming stripped 0 bases from V and 6 bases from J, with 16 bases between. As DNA, the CDR3 is TGTGCCTGGAGTGTCGGCAGGGGGGTTGAGGATACGCAGTATTTT. It yields the protein CAWSVGRGVEDTQYF.

The chain is built from TRBV4-1 and TRBJ2-2; 7 bases map to TRBD1. Germline V lookup: CDR1 MGHRA, CDR2 YSYEKL. After removal of 0 bases from V and 4 bases from J, the junction contained 8 bases not matched to a gene. There are 17 residues in the CDR3. Written as DNA, the CDR3 is TGCGCCAGCAGCCAAGATTGGGAGACAGGGAGCACCGGGGAGCTGTTTTTT. It translates to CASSQDWETGSTGELFF.